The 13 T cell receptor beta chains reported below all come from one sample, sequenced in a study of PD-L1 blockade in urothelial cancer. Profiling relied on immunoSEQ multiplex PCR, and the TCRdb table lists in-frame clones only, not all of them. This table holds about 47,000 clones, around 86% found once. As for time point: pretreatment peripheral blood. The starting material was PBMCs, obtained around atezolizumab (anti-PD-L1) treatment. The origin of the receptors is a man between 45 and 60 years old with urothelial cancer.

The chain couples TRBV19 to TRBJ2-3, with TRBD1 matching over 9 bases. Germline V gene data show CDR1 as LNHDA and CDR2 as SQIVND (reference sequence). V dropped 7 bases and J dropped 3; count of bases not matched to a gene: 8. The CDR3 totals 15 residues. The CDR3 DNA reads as TGTGCCAGTACCACCGGGACAGGGAGGACAGATACGCAGTATTTT. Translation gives CASTTGTGRTDTQYF.

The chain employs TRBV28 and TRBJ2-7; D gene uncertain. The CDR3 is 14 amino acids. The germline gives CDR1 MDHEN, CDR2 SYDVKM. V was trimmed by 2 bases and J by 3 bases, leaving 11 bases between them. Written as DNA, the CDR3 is TGTGCCAGCAGTTTAAGTGGGCCCCGCTACGAGCAGTACGTC. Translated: CASSLSGPRYEQYV.

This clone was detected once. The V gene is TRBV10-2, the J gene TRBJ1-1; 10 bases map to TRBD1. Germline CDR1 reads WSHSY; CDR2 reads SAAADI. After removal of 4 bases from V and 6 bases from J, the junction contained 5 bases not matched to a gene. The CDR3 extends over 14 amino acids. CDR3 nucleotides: TGCGCCAGCAGTGGCGACAGGGGGCTGGCTGAAGCTTTCTTT. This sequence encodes CASSGDRGLAEAFF.

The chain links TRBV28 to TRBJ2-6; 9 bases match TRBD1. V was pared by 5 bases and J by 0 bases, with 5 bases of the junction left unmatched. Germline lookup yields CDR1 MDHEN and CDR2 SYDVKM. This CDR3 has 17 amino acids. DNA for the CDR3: TGTGCCAGCAGTGGGGGACAGGGCGGCTCTGGGGCCAACGTCCTGACTTTC. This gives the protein CASSGGQGGSGANVLTF.

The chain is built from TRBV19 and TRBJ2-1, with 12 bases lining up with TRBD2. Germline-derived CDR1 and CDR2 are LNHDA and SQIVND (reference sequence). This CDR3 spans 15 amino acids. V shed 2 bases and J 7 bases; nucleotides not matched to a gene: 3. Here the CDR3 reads CASSISSGGGNEQFF. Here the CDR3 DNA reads TGTGCCAGTAGTATATCTAGCGGGGGGGGAAATGAGCAGTTCTTC.

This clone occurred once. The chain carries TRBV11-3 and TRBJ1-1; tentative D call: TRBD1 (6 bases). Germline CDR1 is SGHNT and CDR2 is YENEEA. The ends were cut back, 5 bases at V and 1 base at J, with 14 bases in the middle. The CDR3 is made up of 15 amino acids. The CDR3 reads CASSQGTGTNTEAFF. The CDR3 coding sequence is TGTGCCAGCAGCCAGGGCACAGGGACGAACACTGAAGCTTTCTTT.

CDR3 in DNA: TGCGCCAGCAGCTTACCTACGCAAGAGACCCAGTACTTC. It yields the protein CASSLPTQETQYF. V usage is TRBV5-1 and J usage is TRBJ2-5; unclear D gene. The V end lost 2 bases, the J end lost 2 bases, and 7 bases lay between the germline ends. The CDR3 runs 13 residues. The germline V gene has CDR1 SGHRS and CDR2 YFSETQ.

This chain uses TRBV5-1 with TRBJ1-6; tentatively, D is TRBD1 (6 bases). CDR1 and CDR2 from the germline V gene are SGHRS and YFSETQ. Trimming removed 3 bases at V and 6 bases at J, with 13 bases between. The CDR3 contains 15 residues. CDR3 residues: CASSWSGQPNSPLHF. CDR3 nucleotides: TGCGCCAGCAGCTGGTCCGGACAGCCTAATTCACCCCTCCACTTT.

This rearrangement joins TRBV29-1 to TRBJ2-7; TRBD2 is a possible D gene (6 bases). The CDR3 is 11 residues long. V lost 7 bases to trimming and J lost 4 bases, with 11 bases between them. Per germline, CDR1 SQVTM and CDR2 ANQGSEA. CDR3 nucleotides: TGCAGCGCCGATCGGGGGTACGAGCAGTACTTC. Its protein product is CSADRGYEQYF.

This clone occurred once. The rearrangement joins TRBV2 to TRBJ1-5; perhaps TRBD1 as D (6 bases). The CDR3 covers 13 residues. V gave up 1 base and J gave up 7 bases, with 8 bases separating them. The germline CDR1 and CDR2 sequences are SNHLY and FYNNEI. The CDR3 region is CASSEGRGQPQHF. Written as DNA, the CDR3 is TGTGCCAGCAGTGAAGGAAGGGGGCAGCCCCAGCATTTT.

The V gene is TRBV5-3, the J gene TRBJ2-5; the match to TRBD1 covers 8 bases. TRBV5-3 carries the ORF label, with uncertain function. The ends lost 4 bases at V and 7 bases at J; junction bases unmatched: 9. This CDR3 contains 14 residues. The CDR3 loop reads CARSPGTGLGTQYF. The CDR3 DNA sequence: TGTGCCAGAAGCCCGGGGACAGGTCTGGGGACCCAGTACTTC.

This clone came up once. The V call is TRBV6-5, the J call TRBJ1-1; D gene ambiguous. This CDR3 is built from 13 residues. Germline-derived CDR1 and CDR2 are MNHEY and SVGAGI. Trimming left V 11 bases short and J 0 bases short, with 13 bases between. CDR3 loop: CAGRRSMNTEAFF. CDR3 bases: TGTGCCGGGAGACGGAGCATGAACACTGAAGCTTTCTTT.

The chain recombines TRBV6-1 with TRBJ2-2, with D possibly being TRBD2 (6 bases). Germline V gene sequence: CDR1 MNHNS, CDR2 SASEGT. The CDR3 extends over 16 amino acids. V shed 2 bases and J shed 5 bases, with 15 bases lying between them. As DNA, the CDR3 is TGTGCCAGCAGTGAACTGGCGGGATTGGGTACCGGGGAGCTGTTTTTT. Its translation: CASSELAGLGTGELFF.